Below are 18 T cell receptor beta chains sequenced from a single sample in a study of T cell changes during pregnancy in multiple sclerosis. The protocol was immunoSEQ multiplex PCR, while the TCRdb copy is restricted to in-frame clones and leaves out a portion. The sample records more than 15,000 clones, 88% being singletons. Sequencing was performed on CD8+ T cells from peripheral blood mononuclear cells, taken after pregnancy. Receptors originate from a female donor in good health, enrolled as a control in a pregnancy study.

This clone was found a few times. The rearrangement joins TRBV7-8 to TRBJ2-7; no clear D gene. Trimming stripped 5 bases from V and 2 bases from J, with 13 bases between. CDR1 and CDR2 from the germline V gene are SGHVS and FQNEAQ. The length of the CDR3 is 14 residues. In DNA, the CDR3 is TGTGCCAGCAGCCCTTCGACACCTGCCTACGAGCAGTACTTC. This encodes CASSPSTPAYEQYF.

This clone has a handful of counts. V gene TRBV12-5 combines with J gene TRBJ2-7, with D possibly TRBD1 on 7 matching bases. The CDR3 totals 18 residues. Germline-derived CDR1 and CDR2 are LGHNT and FRNRAP. V lost 2 bases and J lost 3, with 23 bases in between. CDR3 in DNA: TGTGCTAGTGGTTTGCTGACTTTATTCAGGGGGGATGACTACGAGCAGTACTTC. This encodes CASGLLTLFRGDDYEQYF.

The CDR3 reads CASSETSGSYNEQFF. DNA of the CDR3: TGTGCCAGCAGTGAAACTAGCGGGAGCTACAATGAGCAGTTCTTC. The rearrangement joins TRBV6-4 to TRBJ2-1, with 11 bases aligning to TRBD2. This CDR3 is 15 amino acids long. Per the germline V gene, CDR1 is MRHNA and CDR2 is SNTAGT. V gave up 3 bases and J gave up 3 bases; unmatched junction bases: 1.

This chain uses TRBV29-1 with TRBJ2-5, with 9 bases that match TRBD2. With the DNA end fitting TRBJ2-7 better, the J assignment may be wrong. Germline CDR1 reads SQVTM; CDR2 reads ANQGSEA. The CDR3 covers 15 residues. The CDR3 nucleotides are TGCAGCGTTGATGGTAGTAGCGGGGGTACCTACGAGCAGTACTTC. Amino acid sequence: CSVDGSSGGTYEQYF.

The CDR3 is CASSQETSSGANVLTF. The CDR3 DNA sequence: TGCGCCAGCAGCCAAGAAACGAGCTCTGGGGCCAACGTCCTGACTTTC. The V and J genes are TRBV4-1 and TRBJ2-6, with no clear D. V dropped 0 bases and J dropped 0 bases, with 6 bases sitting between them. The CDR3 covers 16 residues. Germline CDR1 reads MGHRA; CDR2 reads YSYEKL.

The chain links TRBV10-3 to TRBJ1-6; D is undetermined. The CDR3 totals 14 residues. V shed 2 bases and J shed 7 bases, with 9 bases lying between them. Germline V gene data show CDR1 as ENHRY and CDR2 as SYGVKD. The CDR3: CAISEPGNNSPLHF. The CDR3 region has the DNA TGTGCCATCAGTGAGCCAGGCAACAATTCACCCCTCCACTTT.

The sample holds one count of this clone. The chain is built from TRBV7-8 and TRBJ2-7; 8 nucleotides line up with TRBD1. The CDR3 length is 15 residues. V lost 1 base to trimming and J lost 4 bases; unmatched junction nucleotides: 6. Germline CDR1 SGHVS, CDR2 FQNEAQ. The CDR3 spells CASSLEQGVLYEQYF. CDR3 DNA: TGTGCCAGCAGCTTAGAACAGGGGGTCCTTTACGAGCAGTACTTC.

This clone was observed a few times. This rearrangement joins TRBV5-4 to TRBJ1-5; 7 bases map to TRBD1. The germline gives CDR1 SGHNT, CDR2 YYREEE (reference sequence). The CDR3 runs 16 residues. J was trimmed by 5 bases and V by 4 bases; bases with no gene match: 12. The CDR3 is CASSRKAGGNYQPQHF. The CDR3 DNA reads as TGTGCCAGCAGCAGAAAGGCAGGGGGTAACTATCAGCCCCAGCATTTT.

The chain is built from TRBV7-9 and TRBJ1-3; a weak D match, TRBD1 (5 bases). The CDR3 extends over 15 amino acids. Trimming left V 11 bases short and J 0 bases short, with 17 bases between. Germline V gene sequence: CDR1 SEHNR, CDR2 FQNEAQ (reference sequence). The CDR3 loop reads CALQAGISSGNTIYF. The CDR3 region has the DNA TGTGCCCTTCAGGCAGGGATTAGCTCTGGAAACACCATATATTTT.

The V and J genes are TRBV6-5 and TRBJ2-7, with D possibly matching TRBD2 (5 bases). CDR3 length: 14 amino acids. V was clipped by 7 bases and J by 5 bases, with 18 bases between them. The germline CDR1 and CDR2 sequences are MNHEY and SVGAGI. CDR3: CASTPNPGNHEQYF. Here the CDR3 DNA reads TGTGCCAGCACCCCAAACCCGGGAAACCACGAGCAGTACTTC.

The chain employs TRBV7-9 and TRBJ2-7, with 9 positions matching TRBD1. From germline, CDR1 is SEHNR and CDR2 FQNEAQ (reference sequence). CDR3 length equals 16 residues. The J segment lost 5 bases and the V segment lost 5 bases, leaving 13 bases of the junction unmatched. The CDR3 sequence: CASSQDAGTGTHEQYF. The CDR3 DNA sequence: TGTGCCAGCAGCCAAGACGCCGGGACAGGGACCCACGAGCAGTACTTC.

The CDR3 DNA sequence: TGTGCCAGCAGTTTCTTGGGTACCGGCAGGGGGCGGGAGACCCAGTACTTC. Protein product: CASSFLGTGRGRETQYF. V and J are TRBV27 and TRBJ2-5; 8 bases agree with TRBD1. After removal of 3 bases from V and 5 bases from J, the junction contained 14 bases not matched to a gene. This CDR3 region has 17 residues. The germline V gene has CDR1 MNHEY and CDR2 SMNVEV (reference sequence).

The genes are TRBV11-2 and TRBJ2-1; D remains unclear. This CDR3 is 12 amino acids long. Trimming pared 4 bases from V and 6 bases from J, leaving 7 bases between. Germline values: CDR1 SGHAT, CDR2 FQNNGV. DNA of the CDR3: TGTGCCAGCAGCTCCCTAACCAATGAGCAGTTCTTC. Translation gives CASSSLTNEQFF.

This clone has just a few counts. The CDR3 bases are TGTGCCAGCAGTCAGCTAGCGGGGGCACAAGAGACCCAGTACTTC. Encoded protein: CASSQLAGAQETQYF. The gene calls are TRBV6-1 and TRBJ2-5; the match to TRBD2 covers 10 bases. The junction had 5 bases not matched to a gene; V was cut back by 5 bases and J by 2 bases. The CDR3 has 15 amino acids. Germline CDR1 reads MNHNS; CDR2 reads SASEGT.

V is TRBV7-3 and J is TRBJ2-3; TRBD1 might be the D (5 bases). V shed 0 bases and J shed 3 bases, with 7 bases lying between them. The CDR3 length is 14 residues. Germline assignment: CDR1 SGHTA and CDR2 FQGTGA. The CDR3 sequence: CASSLTRQTDTQYF. Written as DNA, the CDR3 is TGTGCCAGCAGCTTAACCCGACAGACAGATACGCAGTATTTT.

V usage is TRBV19 and J usage is TRBJ2-1; 13 nucleotides agree with TRBD2. This CDR3 contains 16 residues. The germline CDR1 and CDR2 sequences are LNHDA and SQIVND (reference sequence). The ends lost 6 bases at V and 4 bases at J; junction bases unmatched: 6. CDR3 sequence (DNA): TGTGCCAGTAGCGAGGGACTAGCGGGGATATACAATGAGCAGTTCTTC. Its translation: CASSEGLAGIYNEQFF. The full variable domain, its missing parts supplied by reference TRBV19 and TRBJ2-1, is DGGITQSPKYLFRKEGQNVTLSCEQNLNHDAMYWYRQDPGQGLRLIYYSQIVNDFQKGDIAEGYSVSREKKESFPLTVTSAQKNPTAFYLCASSEGLAGIYNEQFFGPGTRLTVL.

This rearrangement joins TRBV6-4 to TRBJ2-3, with TRBD1 matching over 8 bases. There are 15 residues in the CDR3. CDR1 is MRHNA, CDR2 SNTAGT, per germline. Trimming took 6 bases from V and 6 from J; bases not matched to a gene: 11. The CDR3 DNA sequence: TGTGCCAGCAGCCCGACAGGGGAAGGTTACGATACGCAGTATTTT. It specifies CASSPTGEGYDTQYF.

This clone is termed medium-sized. The V call is TRBV18, the J call TRBJ2-3; 9 nucleotides line up with TRBD2. Trimming at V came to 5 bases and at J to 0 bases, leaving 9 bases not matched to a gene. Germline values: CDR1 KGHSH, CDR2 LQKENI. The CDR3 length is 17 residues. The CDR3 here is CASSFYHLAGSTDTQYF. The DNA of the CDR3 is TGTGCCAGCTCATTCTACCATCTAGCGGGAAGCACAGATACGCAGTATTTT.